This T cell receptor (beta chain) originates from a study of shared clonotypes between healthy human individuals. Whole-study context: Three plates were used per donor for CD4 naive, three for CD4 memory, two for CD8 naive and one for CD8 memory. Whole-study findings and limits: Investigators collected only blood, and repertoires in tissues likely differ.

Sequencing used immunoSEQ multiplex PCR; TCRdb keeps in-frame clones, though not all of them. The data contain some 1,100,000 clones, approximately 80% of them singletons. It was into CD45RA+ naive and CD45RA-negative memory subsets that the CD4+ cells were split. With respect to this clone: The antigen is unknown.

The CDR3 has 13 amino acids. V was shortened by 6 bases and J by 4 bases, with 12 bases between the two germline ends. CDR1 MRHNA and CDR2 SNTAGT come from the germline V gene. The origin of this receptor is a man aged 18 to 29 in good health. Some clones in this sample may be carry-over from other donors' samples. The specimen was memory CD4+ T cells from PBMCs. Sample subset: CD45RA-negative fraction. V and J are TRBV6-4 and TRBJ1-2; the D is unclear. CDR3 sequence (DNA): TGTGCCAGCAGCCCAGCCCGAGGCTATGGCTACACCTTC. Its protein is CASSPARGYGYTF.